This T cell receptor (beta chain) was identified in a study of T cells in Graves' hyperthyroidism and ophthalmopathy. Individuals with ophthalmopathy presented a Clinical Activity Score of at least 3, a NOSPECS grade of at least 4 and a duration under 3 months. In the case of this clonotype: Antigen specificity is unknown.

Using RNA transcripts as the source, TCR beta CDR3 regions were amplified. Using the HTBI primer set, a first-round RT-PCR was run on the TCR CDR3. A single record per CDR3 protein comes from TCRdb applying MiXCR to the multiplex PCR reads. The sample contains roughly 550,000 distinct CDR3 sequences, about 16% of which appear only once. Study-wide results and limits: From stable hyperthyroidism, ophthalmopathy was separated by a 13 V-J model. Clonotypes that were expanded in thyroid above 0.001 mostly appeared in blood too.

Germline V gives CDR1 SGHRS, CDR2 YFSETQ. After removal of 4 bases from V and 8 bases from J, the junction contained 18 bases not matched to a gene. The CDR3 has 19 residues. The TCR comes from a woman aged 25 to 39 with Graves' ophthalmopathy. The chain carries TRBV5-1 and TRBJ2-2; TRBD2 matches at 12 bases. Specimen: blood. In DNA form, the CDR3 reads TGCGCCAGCAGCCGTAATACCGGGACTAGCGGGCTCTCAAGGGGGGAGCTGTTTTTT. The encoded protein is CASSRNTGTSGLSRGELFF.